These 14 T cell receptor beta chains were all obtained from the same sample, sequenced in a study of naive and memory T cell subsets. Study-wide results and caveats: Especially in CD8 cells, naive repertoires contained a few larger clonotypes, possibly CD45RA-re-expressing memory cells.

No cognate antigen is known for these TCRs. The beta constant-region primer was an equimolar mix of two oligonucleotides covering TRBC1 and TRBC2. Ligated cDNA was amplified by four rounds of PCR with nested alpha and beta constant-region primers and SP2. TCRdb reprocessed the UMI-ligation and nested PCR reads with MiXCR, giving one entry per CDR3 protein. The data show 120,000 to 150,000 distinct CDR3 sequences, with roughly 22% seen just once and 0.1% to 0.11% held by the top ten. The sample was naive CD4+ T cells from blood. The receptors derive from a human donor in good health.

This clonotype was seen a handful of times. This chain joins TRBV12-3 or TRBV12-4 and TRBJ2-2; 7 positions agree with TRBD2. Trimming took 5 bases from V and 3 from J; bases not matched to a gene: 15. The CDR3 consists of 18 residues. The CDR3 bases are TGTGCCAGCAGTACCCAGACGGGCGGGAGTACGTACACCGGGGAGCTGTTTTTT. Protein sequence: CASSTQTGGSTYTGELFF.

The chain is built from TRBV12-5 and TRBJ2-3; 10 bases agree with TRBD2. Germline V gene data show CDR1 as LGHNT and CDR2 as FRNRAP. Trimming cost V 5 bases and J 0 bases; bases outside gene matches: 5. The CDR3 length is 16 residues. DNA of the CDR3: TGTGCTAGTGGTCAGGGACTAGCGACTAGCACAGATACGCAGTATTTT. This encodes CASGQGLATSTDTQYF. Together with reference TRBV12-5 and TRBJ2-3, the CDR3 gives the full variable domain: DARVTQTPRHKVTEMGQEVTMRCQPILGHNTVFWYRQTMMQGLELLAYFRNRAPLDDSGMPKDRFSAEMPDATLATLKIQPSEPRDSAVYFCASGQGLATSTDTQYFGPGTRLTVL.

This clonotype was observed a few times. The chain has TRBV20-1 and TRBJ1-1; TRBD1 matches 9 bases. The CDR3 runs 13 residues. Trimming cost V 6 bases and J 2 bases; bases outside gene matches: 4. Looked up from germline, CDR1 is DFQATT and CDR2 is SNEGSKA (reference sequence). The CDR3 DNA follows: TGCAGTGCACGGACAGGGGCAAACACTGAAGCTTTCTTT. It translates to CSARTGANTEAFF.

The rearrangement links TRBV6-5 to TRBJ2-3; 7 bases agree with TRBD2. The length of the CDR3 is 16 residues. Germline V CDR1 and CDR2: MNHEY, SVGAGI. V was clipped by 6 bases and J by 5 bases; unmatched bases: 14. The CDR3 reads CASRPSLAPNRDTQYF. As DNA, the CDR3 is TGTGCCAGCAGGCCCTCACTAGCGCCCAATCGAGATACGCAGTATTTT.

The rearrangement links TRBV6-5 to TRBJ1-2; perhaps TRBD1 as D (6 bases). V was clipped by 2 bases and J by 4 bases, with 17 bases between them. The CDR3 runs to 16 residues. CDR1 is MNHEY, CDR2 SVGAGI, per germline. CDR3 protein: CASSYGSGGGSYGYTF. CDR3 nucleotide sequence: TGTGCCAGCAGTTACGGGAGCGGGGGCGGAAGCTATGGCTACACCTTC.

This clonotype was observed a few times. DNA for the CDR3: TGTGCCAGCAGGAAGGACAGGGGTCTAGAAAACATTCAGTACTTC. This sequence encodes CASRKDRGLENIQYF. V gene TRBV2 combines with J gene TRBJ2-4; TRBD1 agrees at 9 bases. CDR1 SNHLY and CDR2 FYNNEI come from the germline V gene. V dropped 6 bases and J dropped 5; count of bases not matched to a gene: 8. The CDR3 is 15 amino acids.

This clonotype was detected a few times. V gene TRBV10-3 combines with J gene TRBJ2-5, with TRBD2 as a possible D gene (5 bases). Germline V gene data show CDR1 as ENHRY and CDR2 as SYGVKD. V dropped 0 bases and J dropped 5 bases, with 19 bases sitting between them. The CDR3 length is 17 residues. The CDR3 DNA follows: TGTGCCATCAGTGAGTCGATTGATCGGGAAATGAGGGAGACCCAGTACTTC. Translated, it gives CAISESIDREMRETQYF.

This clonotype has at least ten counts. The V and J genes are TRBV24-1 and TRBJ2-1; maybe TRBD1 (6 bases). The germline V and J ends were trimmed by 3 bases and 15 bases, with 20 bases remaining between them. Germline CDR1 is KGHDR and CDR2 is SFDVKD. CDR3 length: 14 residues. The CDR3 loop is CATSDPNHRQALFF. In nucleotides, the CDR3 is TGTGCCACCAGTGATCCGAACCACCGACAGGCGTTGTTCTTC.

For the CDR3, the DNA is TGTGCCATCAGCCCACTAGCGGGAGGGCCAGATACGCAGTATTTT. Translated, it gives CAISPLAGGPDTQYF. The chain has TRBV10-3 and TRBJ2-3, with 13 positions matching TRBD2. Germline assignment: CDR1 ENHRY and CDR2 SYGVKD. The CDR3 sequence is 15 residues long. Trimming cost V 6 bases and J 4 bases; bases outside gene matches: 4.

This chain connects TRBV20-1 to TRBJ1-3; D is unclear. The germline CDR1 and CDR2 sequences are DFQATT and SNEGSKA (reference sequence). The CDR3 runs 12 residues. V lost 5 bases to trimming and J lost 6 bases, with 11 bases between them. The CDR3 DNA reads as TGCAGTGCTCTCTCCATTACAAACACCATATATTTT. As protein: CSALSITNTIYF.

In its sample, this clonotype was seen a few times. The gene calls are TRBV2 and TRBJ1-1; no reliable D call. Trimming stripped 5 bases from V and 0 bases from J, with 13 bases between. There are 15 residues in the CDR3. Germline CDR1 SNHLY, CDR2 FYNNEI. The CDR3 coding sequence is TGTGCCAGCAGTCATCGCGGAATCATGAACACTGAAGCTTTCTTT. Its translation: CASSHRGIMNTEAFF.

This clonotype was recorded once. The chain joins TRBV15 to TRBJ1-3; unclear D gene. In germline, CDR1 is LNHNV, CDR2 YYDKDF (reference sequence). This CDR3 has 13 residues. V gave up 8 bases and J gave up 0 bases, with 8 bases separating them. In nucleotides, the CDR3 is TGTGCCACCGGGGTGAGCTCTGGAAACACCATATATTTT. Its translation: CATGVSSGNTIYF.

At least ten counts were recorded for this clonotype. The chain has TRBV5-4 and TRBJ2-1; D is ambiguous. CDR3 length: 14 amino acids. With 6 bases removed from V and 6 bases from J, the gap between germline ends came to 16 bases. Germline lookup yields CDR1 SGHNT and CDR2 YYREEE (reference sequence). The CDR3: CASTPKNKGNEQFF. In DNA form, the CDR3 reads TGTGCCAGCACCCCTAAAAATAAGGGCAATGAGCAGTTCTTC.

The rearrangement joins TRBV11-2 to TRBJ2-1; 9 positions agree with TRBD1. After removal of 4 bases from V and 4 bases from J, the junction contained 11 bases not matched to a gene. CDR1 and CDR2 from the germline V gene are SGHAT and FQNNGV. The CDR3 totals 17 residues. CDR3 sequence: CASSWDRAVGFYNEQFF. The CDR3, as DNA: TGTGCCAGCAGCTGGGACAGGGCAGTCGGTTTTTACAATGAGCAGTTCTTC. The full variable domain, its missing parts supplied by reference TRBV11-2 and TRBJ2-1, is EAGVAQSPRYKIIEKRQSVAFWCNPISGHATLYWYQQILGQGPKLLIQFQNNGVVDDSQLPKDRFSAERLKGVDSTLKIQPAKLEDSAVYLCASSWDRAVGFYNEQFFGPGTRLTVL.